One sample yielded the 18 T cell receptor beta chains listed below, sequenced in a study of blood T cell repertoires in COVID-19. Clones were read by immunoSEQ multiplex PCR, and TCRdb kept only the in-frame ones, dropping some. This sample has around 170,000 clones, with roughly 80% found just once. Sequenced input: peripheral blood. The source of these receptors is a woman aged 40 to 50 with acute or convalescent COVID-19.

J is TRBJ2-2 and V is TRBV6-6, with D perhaps TRBD1 (6 bases). With 6 bases removed from V and 6 bases from J, the gap between germline ends came to 17 bases. This CDR3 is built from 15 residues. Germline lookup yields CDR1 MNHNY and CDR2 SVGAGI (reference sequence). The CDR3 nucleotides read TGTGCCAGCAGCTCCGCGGGCAGGGGCCCCGGGGAGCTGTTTTTT. It yields the protein CASSSAGRGPGELFF.

The J gene is TRBJ2-1, the V gene TRBV28; the D gene is possibly TRBD1 (5 bases). CDR1 is MDHEN and CDR2 is SYDVKM in the germline V gene. This CDR3 region has 13 residues. Trimming took off 3 bases at V and 4 bases at J, with 7 bases between the two ends. The CDR3 sequence is CASSLGQYNEQFF. The CDR3 coding sequence is TGTGCCAGCAGTTTGGGGCAATACAATGAGCAGTTCTTC.

The chain recombines TRBV3-1 (or the pseudogene TRBV3-2) with TRBJ2-5, with TRBD1 identical over 8 bases. V was clipped by 0 bases and J by 2 bases; unmatched bases: 8. Germline V lookup: CDR1 LGHDT, CDR2 YNNKEL (reference sequence). The CDR3 totals 17 residues. CDR3 protein: CASSQDRMDRAQETQYF. In DNA, the CDR3 is TGTGCCAGCAGCCAAGATCGTATGGACAGGGCGCAAGAGACCCAGTACTTC.

This clone has only one observation. V is TRBV2 and J is TRBJ1-1; D remains ambiguous. The CDR3 has 11 amino acids. The ends were cut back, 6 bases at V and 8 bases at J, with 10 bases in the middle. Germline-derived CDR1 and CDR2 are SNHLY and FYNNEI. CDR3 nucleotides: TGTGCCAGCAGCGCCCAGACAGAAGCTTTCTTT. Amino acid sequence: CASSAQTEAFF. The full variable domain, in which reference TRBV2 and TRBJ1-1 provide the parts outside the CDR3, is EPEVTQTPSHQVTQMGQEVILRCVPISNHLYFYWYRQILGQKVEFLVSFYNNEISEKSEIFDDQFSVERPDGSNFTLKIRSTKLEDSAMYFCASSAQTEAFFGQGTRLTVV.

Regarding this clone: Additional DNA sequences in this sample encode the identical CDR3. The gene calls are TRBV9 and TRBJ2-7; D possibly corresponds to TRBD1 (5 bases). V was cut by 0 bases and J by 0 bases, with 7 bases left in between. This CDR3 has 14 residues. In germline, CDR1 is SGDLS, CDR2 YYNGEE. CDR3 DNA: TGTGCCAGCAGCGTAGGGACAAACTCCTACGAGCAGTACTTC. This translates into CASSVGTNSYEQYF.

The chain carries TRBV30 and TRBJ2-5; 7 nucleotides match TRBD2. The CDR3 has 16 residues. CDR1 and CDR2 (germline): GTSNPN, SVGIG (reference sequence). Unmatched junction bases numbered 12, after V lost 4 bases and J lost 1 base. The CDR3 nucleotides read TGTGCCTGGAACAGCGGGGACCGCATATTCCAAGAGACCCAGTACTTC. Its translation: CAWNSGDRIFQETQYF.

This chain connects TRBV28 to TRBJ2-7, with 12 positions matching TRBD2. The CDR3 spans 14 residues. Germline V CDR1 and CDR2: MDHEN, SYDVKM. The V and J ends lost 5 bases and 7 bases, in that order; junction bases with no gene match: 6. The CDR3 coding sequence is TGTGCCAGCAGTAGACTAGCGGGAGCTGCTGAGCAGTACTTC. Translation gives CASSRLAGAAEQYF.

This clone has more than one count but fewer than ten. V is TRBV28 and J is TRBJ1-5, with D hard to call. The V and J ends lost 11 bases and 4 bases respectively, with 12 bases between them. The germline CDR1 and CDR2 sequences are MDHEN and SYDVKM. The length of the CDR3 is 12 residues. For the CDR3, the DNA is TGTGCCGGACGACGGGATAATCAGCCCCAGCATTTT. Its protein product is CAGRRDNQPQHF. Supplemented by reference TRBV28 and TRBJ1-5, the full variable domain reads DVKVTQSSRYLVKRTGEKVFLECVQDMDHENMFWYRQDPGLGLRLIYFSYDVKMKEKGDIPEGYSVSREKKERFSLILESASTNQTSMYLCAGRRDNQPQHFGDGTRLSIL.

The genes are TRBV28 and TRBJ1-2, with TRBD1 matching over 10 bases. V shed 7 bases and J 8 bases; nucleotides not matched to a gene: 10. This CDR3 comprises 14 residues. Germline V lookup: CDR1 MDHEN, CDR2 SYDVKM. CDR3 protein: CASTTDRGLNGYTF. CDR3 sequence (DNA): TGTGCCAGCACCACCGACAGGGGGCTGAACGGCTACACCTTC.

The V call is TRBV7-9, the J call TRBJ1-2; the D is unclear. Germline loops: CDR1 SEHNR, CDR2 FQNEAQ (reference sequence). The V end was cut by 4 bases, the J end by 8 bases, with 20 bases between. CDR3 length: 15 residues. In DNA form, the CDR3 reads TGTGCCAGCAGCTATCTCAACGGCGGGGTGGGCGGCTACACCTTC. Its translation is CASSYLNGGVGGYTF.

The chain joins TRBV7-9 to TRBJ2-3, with 7 bases lining up with TRBD1. After removal of 5 bases from V and 3 bases from J, the junction contained 8 bases not matched to a gene. The CDR3 loop spans 15 amino acids. Germline V lookup: CDR1 SEHNR, CDR2 FQNEAQ (reference sequence). This CDR3 reads CASSPGGGKTDTQYF. The CDR3 DNA sequence: TGTGCCAGCAGCCCAGGGGGTGGGAAAACAGATACGCAGTATTTT.

The DNA for the CDR3 is TGTGCCAGCAGCGTAGGCGGGGGCCGTCAGCCCAATACGCAGTATTTT. Amino acids: CASSVGGGRQPNTQYF. The chain uses TRBV9 and TRBJ2-3, with D possibly TRBD2 on 7 matching bases. Germline V gives CDR1 SGDLS, CDR2 YYNGEE. This CDR3 comprises 16 residues. V was trimmed by 0 bases and J by 7 bases, leaving 18 bases between them.

V and J are TRBV11-3 and TRBJ2-1; a weak D match, TRBD1 (6 bases). V was shortened by 8 bases and J by 6 bases, with 14 bases between the two germline ends. The CDR3 length is 13 residues. Germline V gives CDR1 SGHNT, CDR2 YENEEA. CDR3 residues: CASRGGWGNEQFF. The CDR3 coding sequence is TGTGCCAGCCGAGGGGGTTGGGGCAATGAGCAGTTCTTC.

The CDR3 protein is CASSLPDILNGYTF. CDR3 bases: TGTGCCAGCAGTCTCCCTGACATACTGAATGGCTACACCTTC. J is TRBJ1-2 and V is TRBV28; D remains unclear. The CDR3 covers 14 residues. The V gene's germline CDR1 is MDHEN and CDR2 SYDVKM. Between the trimmed V and J ends, which lost 5 bases and 6 bases, there was a span of 16 bases.

The chain combines TRBV10-3 with TRBJ2-7, with 8 bases fitting TRBD2. Germline CDR1 is ENHRY and CDR2 is SYGVKD. CDR3 length: 15 residues. Trimming removed 0 bases from V and 6 bases from J; junction bases left unmatched: 7. CDR3: CAISESKRETAEQYF. The CDR3 nucleotides read TGTGCCATCAGTGAGTCGAAGCGGGAGACTGCCGAGCAGTACTTC.

This clone occurred once. The genes are TRBV5-1 and TRBJ1-2; TRBD1 is a possible D gene (5 bases). CDR1 and CDR2 (germline): SGHRS, YFSETQ. V was pared by 4 bases and J by 7 bases, with 14 bases between. This CDR3 has 13 amino acids. CDR3 sequence reads: CASSLAGPAGYTF. CDR3 DNA sequence: TGCGCCAGCAGCCTGGCAGGGCCAGCTGGCTACACCTTC.

This chain connects TRBV12-3 or TRBV12-4 to TRBJ2-3, with D perhaps TRBD2 (5 bases). The CDR3 covers 13 residues. Trimming took 8 bases from V and 3 from J, leaving 12 bases between them. As DNA, the CDR3 is TGTGCCAGCGGGAGATCGAAGACAGATACGCAGTATTTT. Its protein product is CASGRSKTDTQYF.

This chain joins TRBV3-1 (or the pseudogene TRBV3-2) and TRBJ2-2, with TRBD2 matching over 11 bases. Unmatched junction bases numbered 5, after V lost 4 bases and J lost 4 bases. CDR1 and CDR2 from the germline V gene are LGHDT and YNNKEL (reference sequence). The CDR3 covers 16 residues. Here the CDR3 reads CASSLRTSGLTGELFF. The CDR3 DNA reads TGTGCCAGCAGCCTCCGGACTAGCGGGCTCACCGGGGAGCTGTTTTTT.